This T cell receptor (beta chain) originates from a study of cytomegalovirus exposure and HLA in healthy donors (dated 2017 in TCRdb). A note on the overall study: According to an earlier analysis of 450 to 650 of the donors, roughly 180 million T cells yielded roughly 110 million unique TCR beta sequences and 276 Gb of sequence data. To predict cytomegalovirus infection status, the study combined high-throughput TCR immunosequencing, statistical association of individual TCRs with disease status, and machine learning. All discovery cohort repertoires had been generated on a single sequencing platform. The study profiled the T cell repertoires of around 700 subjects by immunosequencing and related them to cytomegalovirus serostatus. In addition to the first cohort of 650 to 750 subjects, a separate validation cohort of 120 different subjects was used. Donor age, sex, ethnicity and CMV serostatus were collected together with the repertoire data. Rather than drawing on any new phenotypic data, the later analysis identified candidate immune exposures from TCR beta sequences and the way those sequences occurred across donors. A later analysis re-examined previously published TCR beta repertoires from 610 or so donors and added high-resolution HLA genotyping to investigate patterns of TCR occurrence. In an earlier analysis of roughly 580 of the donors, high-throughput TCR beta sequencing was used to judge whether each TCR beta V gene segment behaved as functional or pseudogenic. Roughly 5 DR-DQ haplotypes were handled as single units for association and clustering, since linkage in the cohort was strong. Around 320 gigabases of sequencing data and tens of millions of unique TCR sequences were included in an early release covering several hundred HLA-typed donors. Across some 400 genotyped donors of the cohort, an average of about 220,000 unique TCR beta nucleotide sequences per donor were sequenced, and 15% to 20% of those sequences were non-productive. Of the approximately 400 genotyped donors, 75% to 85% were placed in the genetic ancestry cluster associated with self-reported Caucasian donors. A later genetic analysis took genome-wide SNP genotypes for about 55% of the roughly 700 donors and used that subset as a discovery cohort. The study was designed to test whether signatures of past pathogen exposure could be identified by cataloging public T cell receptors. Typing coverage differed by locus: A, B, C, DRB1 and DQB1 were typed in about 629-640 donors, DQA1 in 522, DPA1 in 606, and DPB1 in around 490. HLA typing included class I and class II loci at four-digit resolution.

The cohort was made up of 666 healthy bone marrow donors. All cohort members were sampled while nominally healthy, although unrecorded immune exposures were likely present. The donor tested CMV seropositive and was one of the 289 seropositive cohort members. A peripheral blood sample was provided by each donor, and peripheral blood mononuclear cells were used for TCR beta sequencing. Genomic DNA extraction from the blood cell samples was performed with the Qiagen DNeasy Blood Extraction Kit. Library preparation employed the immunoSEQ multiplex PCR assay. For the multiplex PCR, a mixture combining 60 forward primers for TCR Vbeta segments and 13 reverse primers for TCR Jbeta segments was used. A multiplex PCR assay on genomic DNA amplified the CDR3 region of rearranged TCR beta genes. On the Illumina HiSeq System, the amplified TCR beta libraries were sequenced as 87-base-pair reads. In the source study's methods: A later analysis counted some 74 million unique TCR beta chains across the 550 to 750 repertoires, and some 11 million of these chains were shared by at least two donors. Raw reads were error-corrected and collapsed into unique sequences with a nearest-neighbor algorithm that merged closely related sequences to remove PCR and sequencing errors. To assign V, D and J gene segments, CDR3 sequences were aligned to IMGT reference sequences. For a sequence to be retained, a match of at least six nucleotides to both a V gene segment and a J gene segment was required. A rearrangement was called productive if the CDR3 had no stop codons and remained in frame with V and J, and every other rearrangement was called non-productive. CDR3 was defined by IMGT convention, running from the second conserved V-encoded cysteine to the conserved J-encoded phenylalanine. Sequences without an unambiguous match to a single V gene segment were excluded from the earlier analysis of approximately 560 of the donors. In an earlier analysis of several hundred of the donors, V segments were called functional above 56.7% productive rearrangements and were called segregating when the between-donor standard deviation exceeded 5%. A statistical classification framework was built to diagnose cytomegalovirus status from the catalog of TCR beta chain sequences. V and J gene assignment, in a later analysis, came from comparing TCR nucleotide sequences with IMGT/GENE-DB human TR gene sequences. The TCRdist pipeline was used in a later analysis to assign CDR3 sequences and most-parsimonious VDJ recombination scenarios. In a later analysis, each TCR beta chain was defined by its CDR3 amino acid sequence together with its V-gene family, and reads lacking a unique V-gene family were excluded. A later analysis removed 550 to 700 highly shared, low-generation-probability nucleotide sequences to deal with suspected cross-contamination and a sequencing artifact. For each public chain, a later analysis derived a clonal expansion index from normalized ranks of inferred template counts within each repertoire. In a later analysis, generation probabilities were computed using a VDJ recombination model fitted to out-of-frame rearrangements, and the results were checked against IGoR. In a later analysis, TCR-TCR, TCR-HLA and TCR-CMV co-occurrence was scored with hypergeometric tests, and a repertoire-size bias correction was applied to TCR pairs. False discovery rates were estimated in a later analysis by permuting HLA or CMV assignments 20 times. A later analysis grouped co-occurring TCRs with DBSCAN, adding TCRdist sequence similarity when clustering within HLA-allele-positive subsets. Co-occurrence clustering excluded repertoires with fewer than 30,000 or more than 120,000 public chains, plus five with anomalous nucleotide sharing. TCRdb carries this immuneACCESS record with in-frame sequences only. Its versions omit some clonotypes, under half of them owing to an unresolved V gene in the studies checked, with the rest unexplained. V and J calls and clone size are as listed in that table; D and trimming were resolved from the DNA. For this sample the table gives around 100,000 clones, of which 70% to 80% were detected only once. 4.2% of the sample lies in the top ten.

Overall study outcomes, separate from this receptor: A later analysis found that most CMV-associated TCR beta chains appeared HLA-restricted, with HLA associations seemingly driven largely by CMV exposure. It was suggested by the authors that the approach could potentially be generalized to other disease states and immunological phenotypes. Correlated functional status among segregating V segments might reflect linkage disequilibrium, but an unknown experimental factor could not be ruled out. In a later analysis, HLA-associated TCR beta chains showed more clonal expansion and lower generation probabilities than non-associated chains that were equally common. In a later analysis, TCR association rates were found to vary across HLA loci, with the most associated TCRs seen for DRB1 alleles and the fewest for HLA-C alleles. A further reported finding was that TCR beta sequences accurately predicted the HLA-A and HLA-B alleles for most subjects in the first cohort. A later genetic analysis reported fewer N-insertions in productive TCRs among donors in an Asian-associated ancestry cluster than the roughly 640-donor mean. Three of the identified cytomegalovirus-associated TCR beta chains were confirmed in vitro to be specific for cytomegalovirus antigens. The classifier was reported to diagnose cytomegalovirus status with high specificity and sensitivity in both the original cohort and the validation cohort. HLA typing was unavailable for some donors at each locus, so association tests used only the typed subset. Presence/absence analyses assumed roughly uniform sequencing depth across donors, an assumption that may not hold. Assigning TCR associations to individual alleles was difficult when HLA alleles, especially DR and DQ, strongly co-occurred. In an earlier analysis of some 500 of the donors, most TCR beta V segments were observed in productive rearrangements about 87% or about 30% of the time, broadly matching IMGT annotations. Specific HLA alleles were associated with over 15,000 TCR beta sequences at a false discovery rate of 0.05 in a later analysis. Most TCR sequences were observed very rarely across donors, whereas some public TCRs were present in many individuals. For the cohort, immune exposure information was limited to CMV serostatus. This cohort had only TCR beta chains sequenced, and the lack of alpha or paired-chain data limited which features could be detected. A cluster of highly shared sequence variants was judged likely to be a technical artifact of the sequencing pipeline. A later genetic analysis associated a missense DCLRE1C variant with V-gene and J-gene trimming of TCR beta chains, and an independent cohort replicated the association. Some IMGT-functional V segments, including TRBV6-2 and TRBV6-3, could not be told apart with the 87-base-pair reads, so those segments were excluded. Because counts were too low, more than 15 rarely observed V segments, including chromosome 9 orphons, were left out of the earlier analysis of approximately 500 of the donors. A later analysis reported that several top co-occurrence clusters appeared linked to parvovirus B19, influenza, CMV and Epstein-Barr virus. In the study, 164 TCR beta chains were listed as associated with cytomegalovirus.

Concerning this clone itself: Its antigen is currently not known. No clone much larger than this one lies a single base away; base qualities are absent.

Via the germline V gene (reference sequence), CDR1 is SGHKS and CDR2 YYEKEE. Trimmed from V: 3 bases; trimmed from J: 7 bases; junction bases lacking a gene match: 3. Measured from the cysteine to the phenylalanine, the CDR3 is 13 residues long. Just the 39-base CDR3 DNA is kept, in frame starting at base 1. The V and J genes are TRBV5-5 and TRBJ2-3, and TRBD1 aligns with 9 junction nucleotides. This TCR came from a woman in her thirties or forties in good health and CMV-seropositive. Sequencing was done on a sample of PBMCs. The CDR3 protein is CASSSHRGHTQYF. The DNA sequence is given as TGTGCCAGCAGCTCCCACAGGGGGCATACGCAGTATTTT.